The 27 T cell receptor beta chains presented below share a single source sample, sequenced in a study of blood T cell repertoires in COVID-19. The table came from immunoSEQ multiplex PCR; TCRdb's copy has only in-frame clones and leaves some out. In the table there are a few hundred thousand clones, about 90% of which are singletons. Sequencing used PBMCs or T cells enriched from blood (not recorded which). All receptors come from a woman younger than 45 who had recovered from COVID-19.

V is TRBV6-5 and J is TRBJ2-7, with D hard to call. The CDR3 contains 14 residues. Per germline, CDR1 MNHEY and CDR2 SVGAGI. V was pared by 10 bases and J by 3 bases, with 19 bases between. The CDR3 region is CATGRITAFYEQYF. DNA for the CDR3: TGTGCCACAGGAAGAATCACAGCTTTCTACGAGCAGTACTTC.

The chain employs TRBV11-2 and TRBJ1-2; D gene uncertain. With 0 bases removed from V and 4 bases from J, the gap between germline ends came to 9 bases. Looked up from germline, CDR1 is SGHAT and CDR2 is FQNNGV. The CDR3 has 14 residues. The CDR3 nucleotides read TGTGCCAGCAGCTTAGATGCCTTGAGCTATGGCTACACCTTC. This codes for CASSLDALSYGYTF.

The chain employs TRBV20-1 and TRBJ1-5; perhaps TRBD1 as D (5 bases). This CDR3 has 14 amino acids. Germline values: CDR1 DFQATT, CDR2 SNEGSKA (reference sequence). Trimming cost V 3 bases and J 5 bases, with 14 bases left between them. CDR3 in amino acids: CSASPPQGDQPQHF. The CDR3 nucleotides read TGCAGTGCTAGTCCACCTCAAGGGGATCAGCCCCAGCATTTT.

The gene calls are TRBV7-8 and TRBJ2-5, with TRBD1 matching 8 bases. The CDR3 has 16 residues. Germline CDR1 SGHVS, CDR2 FQNEAQ. The J segment lost 8 bases and the V segment lost 5 bases, leaving 16 bases of the junction unmatched. The CDR3 sequence: CASSRDRWGPSGTQYF. In DNA form, the CDR3 reads TGTGCCAGCAGCCGGGACAGGTGGGGACCAAGTGGAACCCAGTACTTC.

This sequence joins TRBV27 and TRBJ2-5; the D gene is possibly TRBD2 (6 bases). Trimming removed 2 bases from V and 7 bases from J, with 14 bases in between. The CDR3 contains 14 residues. The germline V gene encodes CDR1 MNHEY and CDR2 SMNVEV (reference sequence). In nucleotides, the CDR3 is TGTGCCAGCAGTTTAGCGGGAAAAACCGTGACCCAGTACTTC. Its protein product is CASSLAGKTVTQYF.

On this clone: One end of the junction is discordant with germline, which a read error may explain. This sequence joins TRBV12-5 and TRBJ2-1; TRBD1 matches at 8 bases. This CDR3 region has 13 residues. Germline V lookup: CDR1 LGHNT, CDR2 FRNRAP. The DNA for the CDR3 is TGTGCTAGTGGTGTCTCCTTAGGGGACAGGTGGATCTTC. Amino acid sequence: CASGVSLGDRWIF.

The rearrangement uses TRBV27 and TRBJ2-5; TRBD2 matches 8 bases. V shed 5 bases and J 2 bases; nucleotides not matched to a gene: 4. The CDR3 is 14 residues long. Germline V gene sequence: CDR1 MNHEY, CDR2 SMNVEV (reference sequence). Here the CDR3 DNA reads TGTGCCAGCAGTACGAGCGGGGGACAAGAGACCCAGTACTTC. Encoded protein: CASSTSGGQETQYF.

The chain employs TRBV3-1 (or the pseudogene TRBV3-2) and TRBJ2-1, with D unresolved. This CDR3 region has 11 residues. The V and J ends lost 2 bases and 9 bases respectively, with 5 bases between them. Germline V gene sequence: CDR1 LGHDT, CDR2 YNNKEL (reference sequence). This CDR3 is CASSQMSEQFF. In DNA form, the CDR3 reads TGTGCCAGCAGCCAAATGAGTGAGCAGTTCTTC.

This chain connects TRBV6-5 to TRBJ1-6, with 7 bases fitting TRBD1. With V trimmed by 7 bases and J by 6 bases, 9 bases remained unmatched. The CDR3 is 15 residues long. CDR1 is MNHEY, CDR2 SVGAGI, per germline. This chain's CDR3 is CASTYRAGGNSPLHF. DNA of the CDR3: TGTGCCAGCACCTACCGAGCAGGGGGTAATTCACCCCTCCACTTT.

The chain has TRBV2 and TRBJ1-1; D possibly corresponds to TRBD1 (5 bases). The CDR3 is made up of 14 amino acids. Trimming pared 7 bases from V and 4 bases from J, leaving 16 bases between. Looked up from germline, CDR1 is SNHLY and CDR2 is FYNNEI. The CDR3 DNA sequence: TGTGCCAGCACCCAGAGTGGGGGGATCACTGAAGCTTTCTTT. Amino acid sequence: CASTQSGGITEAFF.

The V call is TRBV24-1, the J call TRBJ1-1; D not resolved. V was clipped by 9 bases and J by 2 bases, with 21 bases between them. The V gene's germline CDR1 is KGHDR and CDR2 SFDVKD. The CDR3 covers 16 residues. CDR3 in amino acids: CATRPRSVLANTEAFF. In DNA form, the CDR3 reads TGTGCCACCCGTCCACGATCAGTTCTTGCAAACACTGAAGCTTTCTTT.

The V call is TRBV4-2, the J call TRBJ2-2; no firm D call. This CDR3 is built from 17 residues. Per germline, CDR1 LGHNA and CDR2 YNFKEQ. The V end was cut by 0 bases, the J end by 1 base, with 12 bases between. The chain's CDR3 is CASSQEWLRKNTGELFF. The CDR3 DNA reads TGTGCCAGCAGCCAAGAGTGGCTGAGGAAGAACACCGGGGAGCTGTTTTTT.

The rearrangement joins TRBV9 to TRBJ2-3; 8 bases align to TRBD2. With 0 bases clipped from V and 4 bases from J, the junction kept 7 bases outside the gene matches. Germline V gives CDR1 SGDLS, CDR2 YYNGEE. There are 16 residues in the CDR3. This CDR3 is CASSVDPGGGPDTQYF. DNA of the CDR3: TGTGCCAGCAGCGTAGATCCGGGAGGGGGGCCAGATACGCAGTATTTT.

This clone showed up just a few times. The chain employs TRBV5-5 and TRBJ1-2; 7 bases line up with TRBD1. In germline, CDR1 is SGHKS, CDR2 YYEKEE (reference sequence). The trim removed 4 bases at V and 4 bases at J, leaving 13 bases unmatched. This CDR3 is 16 amino acids long. This CDR3 reads CASSLTGTEATYGYTF. The CDR3 DNA sequence: TGTGCCAGCAGCCTAACCGGGACAGAGGCGACCTATGGCTACACCTTC.

The J gene is TRBJ1-2, the V gene TRBV7-2; 11 bases map to TRBD1. The V gene's germline CDR1 is SGHTA and CDR2 FQGNSA. V gave up 8 bases and J gave up 4 bases; unmatched junction bases: 6. The CDR3 runs 14 residues. CDR3 in DNA: TGTGCCAGCGGCCGGGACAGGGGGGGCTATGGCTACACCTTC. Amino acids: CASGRDRGGYGYTF.

The chain has TRBV12-5 and TRBJ1-6; D is unclear. Germline V gives CDR1 LGHNT, CDR2 FRNRAP. With 4 bases removed from V and 6 bases from J, the gap between germline ends came to 16 bases. The CDR3 runs 16 residues. The CDR3 DNA is TGTGCTAGTGGTTCCCACGGCGGTGAATTTAATTCACCCCTCCACTTT. Encoded protein: CASGSHGGEFNSPLHF.

The rearrangement joins TRBV27 to TRBJ2-3; 8 nucleotides line up with TRBD1. J gave up 4 bases and V 5 bases, and 5 bases lay outside the gene matches. CDR1 is MNHEY, CDR2 SMNVEV, per germline (reference sequence). The CDR3 contains 14 residues. The CDR3 is CASSRRGLPDTQYF. CDR3 in DNA: TGTGCCAGCAGTCGCAGGGGGCTCCCAGATACGCAGTATTTT.

The CDR3: CASSLDRWTNEKLFF. Here the CDR3 DNA reads TGTGCCAGCAGCTTAGACAGGTGGACTAATGAAAAACTGTTTTTT. The chain couples TRBV7-6 to TRBJ1-4; maybe TRBD1 (5 bases). CDR3 size: 15 residues. CDR1 is SGHVS, CDR2 FNYEAQ, per germline. V was clipped by 1 base and J by 2 bases, with 8 bases between them.

CDR3 sequence reads: CASSFLFLSGNEQFF. The CDR3 nucleotides read TGTGCCAGCAGTTTTTTATTTCTCTCGGGCAATGAGCAGTTCTTC. The chain couples TRBV27 to TRBJ2-1; no clear D. The CDR3 extends over 15 amino acids. Germline V gene data show CDR1 as MNHEY and CDR2 as SMNVEV (reference sequence). V lost 3 bases and J 6 bases, leaving 15 bases between the germline ends.

The chain is built from TRBV2 and TRBJ2-2; D unresolved. CDR1 SNHLY and CDR2 FYNNEI come from the germline V gene. V was clipped by 8 bases and J by 3 bases, with 13 bases between them. This CDR3 has 14 amino acids. As DNA, the CDR3 is TGTGCCAGCGCGTCCCGTACTGACACCGGGGAGCTGTTTTTT. Translated: CASASRTDTGELFF.

The genes are TRBV18 and TRBJ2-3; possibly TRBD1 for D (5 bases). CDR1 is KGHSH, CDR2 LQKENI, per germline. The V end was cut by 4 bases, the J end by 3 bases, with 11 bases between. The CDR3 loop spans 14 amino acids. In DNA, the CDR3 is TGTGCCAGCTCACGGGGCGCTGTAACAGATACGCAGTATTTT. Translating gives CASSRGAVTDTQYF.

The chain recombines TRBV9 with TRBJ2-5, with 7 bases identical to TRBD2. The V gene end was trimmed by 1 base and the J gene end by 4 bases; junction bases not matched to a gene: 4. This CDR3 comprises 14 residues. Germline-derived CDR1 and CDR2 are SGDLS and YYNGEE. Here the CDR3 reads CASSVYGGGETQYF. For the CDR3, the DNA is TGTGCCAGCAGCGTATATGGCGGGGGAGAGACCCAGTACTTC. The variable domain in full, with the rest retrieved from reference TRBV9 and TRBJ2-5, is DSGVTQTPKHLITATGQRVTLRCSPRSGDLSVYWYQQSLDQGLQFLIQYYNGEERAKGNILERFSAQQFPDLHSELNLSSLELGDSALYFCASSVYGGGETQYFGPGTRLLVL.

The chain joins TRBV5-1 to TRBJ1-4; 11 positions match TRBD1. This CDR3 comprises 17 residues. J lost 4 bases, V lost 1 base, and 6 bases had no gene match. The germline CDR1 and CDR2 sequences are SGHRS and YFSETQ. The chain's CDR3 is CASSLTGQGAVNEKLFF. The CDR3 bases are TGCGCCAGCAGCTTGACAGGACAGGGGGCAGTTAATGAAAAACTGTTTTTT.

The genes are TRBV25-1 and TRBJ2-3, with 7 bases aligning to TRBD1. The ends lost 3 bases at V and 6 bases at J; junction bases unmatched: 9. The CDR3 length is 15 residues. Germline V gives CDR1 MGHDK, CDR2 SYGVNS. As DNA, the CDR3 is TGTGCCAGCAGTGACCCGACAGGGACGTGGGATACGCAGTATTTT. Translated: CASSDPTGTWDTQYF.

This clone came up a few times. The rearrangement links TRBV7-9 to TRBJ2-3; 10 nucleotides match TRBD2. Germline assignment: CDR1 SEHNR and CDR2 FQNEAQ (reference sequence). The V segment lost 5 bases and the J segment 2 bases; nucleotides outside the gene matches: 7. The CDR3 consists of 16 residues. The CDR3 sequence: CASSLWTSGDTDTQYF. The CDR3 bases are TGTGCCAGCAGCCTCTGGACTAGCGGTGACACAGATACGCAGTATTTT.

This chain joins TRBV28 and TRBJ1-5; 7 bases line up with TRBD1. The J segment lost 4 bases and the V segment lost 6 bases, leaving 3 bases of the junction unmatched. Germline V gene data show CDR1 as MDHEN and CDR2 as SYDVKM. This CDR3 has 13 amino acids. CDR3 nucleotide sequence: TGTGCCAGCAGATGGACAGGAAATCAGCCCCAGCATTTT. Its translation is CASRWTGNQPQHF.

This chain connects TRBV5-6 to TRBJ1-2; perhaps TRBD1 as D (6 bases). The CDR3 runs to 15 residues. CDR1 and CDR2 from the germline V gene are SGHDT and YYEEEE. Trimming cost V 4 bases and J 1 base, with 14 bases left between them. The CDR3 loop reads CASSPAGQNNYGYTF. The CDR3 region has the DNA TGTGCCAGCAGCCCCGCCGGACAGAATAACTATGGCTACACCTTC.